This is a list of T cell receptor beta chains from one sample in a study of CD8 T cells in Susac syndrome. TCRdb re-called the immunoSEQ multiplex PCR reads through MiXCR, storing one row per CDR3 protein. The table has about 240,000 distinct CDR3 sequences, 90% to 96% seen once. The sequencing input was CD4+ T cells from PBMCs. The receptors here all came from a human donor with Susac syndrome. The CDR3 runs from the conserved cysteine through the conserved F or W. The D gene is left open where the match is weak. Clone size is shown for a subset of rows, as once, few, many or a class of expanded clone.

NA	TRBV11-2	NA	TRBJ2-5	17	CASSLSGTPYYQETQYF	TGTGCCAGCTCATTATCCGGGACCCCTTATTACCAAGAGACCCAGTACTTC
TRBD1	TRBV7-9	NA	TRBJ1-5	15	CASSPGTGQDQPQHF	TGTGCCAGCAGCCCCGGGACAGGGCAAGATCAGCCCCAGCATTTT
NA	TRBV14	NA	TRBJ2-7	15	CASSQEYPATYEQYF	TGTGCCAGCAGCCAAGAGTACCCGGCAACCTACGAGCAGTACTTC
NA	TRBV4-2	NA	TRBJ2-1	16	CASSQDSALTYNEQFF	TGTGCCAGCAGCCAAGATTCAGCGTTAACCTACAATGAGCAGTTCTTC
NA	TRBV7-9	once	TRBJ2-1	16	CASSPPRGGGYNEQFF	TGTGCCAGCAGCCCCCCAAGAGGAGGAGGGTACAATGAGCAGTTCTTC
NA	TRBV28	NA	TRBJ2-2	13	CASSLSPERELFF	TGTGCCAGCAGTCTGTCCCCGGAAAGGGAGCTGTTTTTT
NA	TRBV18	NA	TRBJ1-1	14	CASSPSQGYTEAFF	TGTGCCAGCTCACCCTCGCAAGGATACACTGAAGCTTTCTTT
NA	TRBV7-2	NA	TRBJ1-1	13	CAKDRGLGTEAFF	TGTGCCAAAGACCGGGGTTTAGGCACTGAAGCTTTCTTT
NA	TRBV20-1	once	TRBJ1-1	14	CSAREQPMNTEAFF	TGCAGTGCTAGAGAACAGCCGATGAACACTGAAGCTTTCTTT
NA	TRBV19	once	TRBJ1-5	15	CASTESRRGNQPQHF	TGTGCCAGTACCGAGTCCCGCAGAGGCAATCAGCCCCAGCATTTT
NA	TRBV12-3/TRBV12-4	NA	TRBJ1-5	12	CASTPGHQPQHF	TGTGCCAGCACCCCGGGACACCAGCCCCAGCATTTT
NA	TRBV20-1	NA	TRBJ2-5	12	CSVGKAQETQYF	TGCAGTGTGGGAAAAGCTCAAGAGACCCAGTACTTC
TRBD2	TRBV24-1	NA	TRBJ2-1	16	CATSDLPSGTRAEQFF	TGTGCCACCAGTGATTTGCCGTCCGGGACTAGGGCTGAGCAGTTCTTC
NA	TRBV9	NA	TRBJ2-3	15	CASSVDGVSTDTQYF	TGTGCCAGCAGCGTAGACGGGGTTAGCACAGATACGCAGTATTTT
NA	TRBV27	NA	TRBJ1-2	14	CASSLRDGNYGYTF	TGTGCCAGCAGTTTACGGGACGGTAACTATGGCTACACCTTC
TRBD1	TRBV4-1	NA	TRBJ2-7	15	CASSQRTGSMNEQYF	TGCGCCAGCAGCCAGAGGACAGGGAGTATGAACGAGCAGTACTTC
NA	TRBV18	NA	TRBJ2-7	13	CASSPPDSYEQYF	TGTGCCAGCTCACCACCGGACAGCTACGAGCAGTACTTC
TRBD2	TRBV6-5	NA	TRBJ2-1	15	CASSRGQREGLRQFF	TGTGCCAGCAGTCGTGGGCAGCGGGAGGGCCTTCGGCAGTTCTTC
TRBD1	TRBV29-1	NA	TRBJ2-7	14	CSVEEGGQGDEQYF	TGCAGCGTTGAAGAGGGTGGACAGGGGGACGAGCAGTACTTC
NA	TRBV29-1	NA	TRBJ2-5	13	CSVEEGRGMTQYF	TGCAGCGTTGAAGAGGGCAGGGGCATGACCCAGTACTTC
NA	TRBV7-2	NA	TRBJ1-1	14	CASSSQRVNTEAFF	TGTGCCAGCAGCTCCCAACGGGTGAACACTGAAGCTTTCTTT
TRBD1	TRBV4-1	NA	TRBJ1-1	18	CASSATGGGVQGNTEAFF	TGCGCCAGCAGCGCCACAGGGGGGGGTGTGCAGGGAAACACTGAAGCTTTCTTT
NA	TRBV29-1	once	TRBJ1-1	13	CSVDEQETGEAFF	TGCAGCGTTGACGAACAGGAAACGGGTGAAGCTTTCTTT
TRBD1	TRBV20-1	NA	TRBJ2-3	15	CSARIPRGRGDTQYF	TGCAGTGCTAGAATCCCCAGGGGGCGCGGTGATACGCAGTATTTT
TRBD1	TRBV18	NA	TRBJ2-6	18	CASSPSRNRGAGANVLTF	TGTGCCAGCTCACCCTCCAGGAACAGGGGGGCTGGGGCCAACGTCCTGACTTTC
NA	TRBV18	NA	TRBJ2-7	11	CASSPTDEQYF	TGTGCCAGCTCACCGACCGACGAGCAGTACTTC